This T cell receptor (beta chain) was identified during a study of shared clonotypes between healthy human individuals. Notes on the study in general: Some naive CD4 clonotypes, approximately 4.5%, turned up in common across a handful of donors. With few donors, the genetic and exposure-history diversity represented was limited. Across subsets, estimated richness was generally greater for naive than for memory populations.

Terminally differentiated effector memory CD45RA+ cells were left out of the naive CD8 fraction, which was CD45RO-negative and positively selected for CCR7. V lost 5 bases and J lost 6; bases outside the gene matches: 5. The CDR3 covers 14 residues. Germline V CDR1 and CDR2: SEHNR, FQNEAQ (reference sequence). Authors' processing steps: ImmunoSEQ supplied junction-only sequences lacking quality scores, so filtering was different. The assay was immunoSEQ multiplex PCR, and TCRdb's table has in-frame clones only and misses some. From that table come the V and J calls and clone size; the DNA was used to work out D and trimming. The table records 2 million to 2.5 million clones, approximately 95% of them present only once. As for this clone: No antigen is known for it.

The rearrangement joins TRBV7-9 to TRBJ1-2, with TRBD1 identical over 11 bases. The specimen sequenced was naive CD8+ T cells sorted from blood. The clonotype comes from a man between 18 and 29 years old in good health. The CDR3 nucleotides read TGTGCCAGCAGCCCGGGACAGGGGGTTGATGGCTACACCTTC. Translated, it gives CASSPGQGVDGYTF.